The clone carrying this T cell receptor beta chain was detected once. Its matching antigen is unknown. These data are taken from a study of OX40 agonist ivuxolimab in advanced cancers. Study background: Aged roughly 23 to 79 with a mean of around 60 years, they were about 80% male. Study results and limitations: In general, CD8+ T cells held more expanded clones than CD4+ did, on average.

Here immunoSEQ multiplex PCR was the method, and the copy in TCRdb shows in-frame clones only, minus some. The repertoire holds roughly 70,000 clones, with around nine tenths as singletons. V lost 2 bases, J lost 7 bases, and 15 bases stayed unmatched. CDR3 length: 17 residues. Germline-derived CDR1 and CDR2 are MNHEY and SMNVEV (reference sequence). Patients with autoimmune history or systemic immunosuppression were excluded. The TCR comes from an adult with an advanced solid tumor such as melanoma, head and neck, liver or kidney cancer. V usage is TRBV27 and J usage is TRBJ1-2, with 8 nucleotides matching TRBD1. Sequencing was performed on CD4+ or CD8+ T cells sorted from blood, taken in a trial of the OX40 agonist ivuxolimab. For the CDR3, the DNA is TGTGCCAGCAGTTTAAACACGGGACAGGCATTTATCGCTGGCTACACCTTC. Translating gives CASSLNTGQAFIAGYTF.